The 25 T cell receptor beta chains listed next were all sequenced from one sample in a study of blood T cells in healthy people across ages. Primers used in a second PCR of roughly 7 to 12 cycles were a sample-barcoded 5' primer and a J-beta primer mix. In TCRdb, the 5' RACE reads were re-called with MiXCR into one record per CDR3 protein. The repertoire holds hundreds of thousands of distinct CDR3 sequences, with about 62% as singletons. Material for sequencing was blood. All receptors derive from a man younger than 45 in good health.

A single count supports this clonotype. The chain links TRBV7-9 to TRBJ1-1; TRBD1 is a possible D gene (6 bases). Deletions cut 2 bases from V and 0 bases from J, with 13 bases between. CDR1 and CDR2 (germline): SEHNR, FQNEAQ (reference sequence). The CDR3 loop spans 16 amino acids. The CDR3 DNA is TGTGCCAGCAGCTTACTCGCAACAGGGATGAACACTGAAGCTTTCTTT. It yields the protein CASSLLATGMNTEAFF.

The rearrangement uses TRBV2 and TRBJ1-2; no reliable D call. Trimming took off 4 bases at V and 4 bases at J, with 7 bases between the two ends. The CDR3 runs 12 residues. Germline CDR1 and CDR2: SNHLY and FYNNEI. CDR3 in DNA: TGTGCCAGCAGTGTCCGGGGCTATGGCTACACCTTC. Protein product: CASSVRGYGYTF.

V and J are TRBV20-1 and TRBJ1-2, with D uncertain. Germline V CDR1 and CDR2: DFQATT, SNEGSKA (reference sequence). The V end was cut by 3 bases, the J end by 1 base, with 18 bases between. The CDR3 sequence is 16 residues long. CDR3 sequence (DNA): TGCAGTGCTAGCCCCCCCGCCGGGCCACTTAACTATGGCTACACCTTC. Its translation: CSASPPAGPLNYGYTF.

The chain has TRBV7-9 and TRBJ2-1; 9 positions agree with TRBD1. J lost 7 bases, V lost 5 bases, and 6 bases had no gene match. The germline V gene has CDR1 SEHNR and CDR2 FQNEAQ (reference sequence). This CDR3 region has 14 residues. DNA of the CDR3: TGTGCCAGCAGCCATGGACAGGGGTGGAATGAGCAGTTCTTC. Protein product: CASSHGQGWNEQFF. Full variable domain (outside the CDR3, taken from reference TRBV7-9 and TRBJ2-1): DTGVSQNPRHKITKRGQNVTFRCDPISEHNRLYWYRQTLGQGPEFLTYFQNEAQLEKSRLLSDRFSAERPKGSFSTLEIQRTEQGDSAMYLCASSHGQGWNEQFFGPGTRLTVL.

In its sample, this clonotype was seen once. This sequence joins TRBV28 and TRBJ2-7; D may be TRBD1 (5 bases). Trimming took off 2 bases at V and 0 bases at J, with 8 bases between the two ends. Per the germline V gene, CDR1 is MDHEN and CDR2 is SYDVKM. CDR3 length equals 14 residues. The CDR3 sequence: CASSLPGHSYEQYF. Here the CDR3 DNA reads TGTGCCAGCAGTTTACCCGGACACTCCTACGAGCAGTACTTC.

This clonotype was detected a few times. The rearrangement joins TRBV20-1 to TRBJ1-2, with 7 bases lining up with TRBD1. The V and J ends lost 1 base and 3 bases, in that order; junction bases with no gene match: 8. The CDR3 is 15 residues long. Germline V gene sequence: CDR1 DFQATT, CDR2 SNEGSKA (reference sequence). DNA of the CDR3: TGCAGTGCTAGAGGCCGGGACAGAAATTACTATGGCTACACCTTC. Amino acid sequence: CSARGRDRNYYGYTF.

This clonotype was detected only a few times. The J gene is TRBJ2-7, the V gene TRBV6-5, with 7 bases identical to TRBD1. The germline V gene encodes CDR1 MNHEY and CDR2 SVGAGI. The CDR3 is made up of 13 amino acids. V was pared by 6 bases and J by 3 bases, with 5 bases of the junction left unmatched. CDR3 in amino acids: CASRGDSLYEQYF. CDR3 nucleotide sequence: TGTGCCAGCAGGGGGGACAGCCTCTACGAGCAGTACTTC.

J is TRBJ2-3 and V is TRBV9, with TRBD2 identical over 7 bases. The germline V gene encodes CDR1 SGDLS and CDR2 YYNGEE. The CDR3 loop spans 17 amino acids. With V trimmed by 1 base and J by 0 bases, 8 bases remained unmatched. CDR3 sequence: CASSVHVRETSTDTQYF. Here the CDR3 DNA reads TGTGCCAGCAGCGTACACGTGCGGGAGACTAGCACAGATACGCAGTATTTT. Looking up the rest from reference TRBV9 and TRBJ2-3 gives the full variable domain: DSGVTQTPKHLITATGQRVTLRCSPRSGDLSVYWYQQSLDQGLQFLIQYYNGEERAKGNILERFSAQQFPDLHSELNLSSLELGDSALYFCASSVHVRETSTDTQYFGPGTRLTVL.

This clonotype was observed a few times. The chain joins TRBV20-1 to TRBJ1-1; 8 nucleotides line up with TRBD1. This CDR3 is 14 amino acids long. In germline, CDR1 is DFQATT, CDR2 SNEGSKA (reference sequence). The CDR3 reads CRVGQGAGNTEAFF. The CDR3 coding sequence is TGCAGGGTCGGCCAGGGGGCAGGGAACACTGAAGCTTTCTTT.

J is TRBJ1-1 and V is TRBV6-6; possible D gene TRBD1, 5 bases. The CDR3 has 15 residues. Looked up from germline, CDR1 is MNHNY and CDR2 is SVGAGI (reference sequence). V dropped 7 bases and J dropped 4 bases, with 19 bases sitting between them. CDR3: CASNVGQLSATEAFF. The CDR3 DNA is TGTGCCAGCAACGTGGGGCAGCTATCGGCCACTGAAGCTTTCTTT.

This clonotype was recorded at least ten times. This chain joins TRBV20-1 and TRBJ2-7, with D possibly TRBD1 on 6 matching bases. The CDR3 length is 13 residues. In germline, CDR1 is DFQATT, CDR2 SNEGSKA (reference sequence). Trimming removed 0 bases at V and 2 bases at J, with 8 bases between. CDR3 sequence: CSAREWTAYEQYF. CDR3 bases: TGCAGTGCTAGAGAATGGACAGCCTACGAGCAGTACTTC.

The rearrangement joins TRBV12-3 or TRBV12-4 to TRBJ2-7; D possibly corresponds to TRBD2 (5 bases). V lost 2 bases and J 0 bases, leaving 17 bases between the germline ends. CDR3 length: 17 residues. For the CDR3, the DNA is TGTGCCAGCAGTTTAAGGTCGTCGGTGGGGAGCTCCTACGAGCAGTACTTC. It is translated as CASSLRSSVGSSYEQYF.

The rearrangement uses TRBV6-6 and TRBJ1-6; unclear D gene. The V end lost 5 bases, the J end lost 7 bases, and 12 bases lay between the germline ends. From germline, CDR1 is MNHNY and CDR2 SVGAGI (reference sequence). The CDR3 contains 14 residues. CDR3 in amino acids: CASSDIAGNSPLHF. The CDR3 DNA is TGTGCCAGCAGTGACATTGCGGGGAATTCACCCCTCCACTTT.

This clonotype is a singleton in its sample. The chain is built from TRBV5-6 and TRBJ2-7, with TRBD1 as a possible D gene (5 bases). The CDR3 is 14 amino acids. Germline lookup yields CDR1 SGHDT and CDR2 YYEEEE. V shed 4 bases and J shed 4 bases, with 15 bases lying between them. This chain's CDR3 is CASSVGRSLYEQYF. The CDR3 coding sequence is TGTGCCAGCAGCGTGGGGCGTTCCCTGTACGAGCAGTACTTC.

The chain employs TRBV30 and TRBJ1-2; the match to TRBD1 covers 7 bases. This CDR3 is built from 13 residues. J lost 6 bases, V lost 1 base, and 5 bases had no gene match. Germline CDR1 reads GTSNPN; CDR2 reads SVGIG (reference sequence). CDR3 protein: CAWSETGVDGYTF. DNA for the CDR3: TGTGCCTGGAGTGAAACAGGGGTAGATGGCTACACCTTC.

The gene calls are TRBV30 and TRBJ2-7, with D possibly TRBD2 on 5 matching bases. Germline loops: CDR1 GTSNPN, CDR2 SVGIG (reference sequence). The CDR3 totals 13 residues. V was shortened by 2 bases and J by 7 bases, with 15 bases between the two germline ends. Here the CDR3 reads CAWSIAFTGEQYF. CDR3 sequence (DNA): TGTGCCTGGAGTATCGCATTCACGGGAGAGCAGTACTTC.

The genes are TRBV7-8 and TRBJ2-1; D not certain. The CDR3 covers 16 residues. The ends were cut back, 5 bases at V and 0 bases at J, with 14 bases in the middle. Germline V gives CDR1 SGHVS, CDR2 FQNEAQ. The CDR3 nucleotides are TGTGCCAGCAGCCTCACCCGCAGCAGCTCCTACAATGAGCAGTTCTTC. It is translated as CASSLTRSSSYNEQFF.

This clonotype was detected many times. The chain recombines TRBV12-3 or TRBV12-4 with TRBJ2-2, with 9 bases matching TRBD2. V lost 6 bases to trimming and J lost 5 bases; unmatched junction nucleotides: 7. This CDR3 is built from 15 residues. The CDR3: CASSSSGSGTGELFF. CDR3 DNA: TGTGCCAGCAGCAGTAGCGGGAGTGGGACCGGGGAGCTGTTTTTT.

The chain carries TRBV20-1 and TRBJ2-1, with D perhaps matching TRBD2 (7 bases). Germline V gene data show CDR1 as DFQATT and CDR2 as SNEGSKA (reference sequence). The CDR3 consists of 11 residues. With 6 bases removed from V and 9 bases from J, the gap between germline ends came to 12 bases. CDR3 sequence (DNA): TGCAGTGCGGGAGGGGGGAGTGAGCAGTTCTTC. It specifies CSAGGGSEQFF.

This clonotype was counted a few times. V usage is TRBV5-1 and J usage is TRBJ2-7, with TRBD1 identical over 7 bases. The CDR3 extends over 14 amino acids. Germline V gene data show CDR1 as SGHRS and CDR2 as YFSETQ. The V and J ends lost 3 bases and 5 bases, in that order; junction bases with no gene match: 8. CDR3 coding DNA: TGCGCCAGCAGCTCGACAGGGAATTCGGACGAGCAGTACTTC. Protein product: CASSSTGNSDEQYF.

The V call is TRBV6-2 or TRBV6-3, the J call TRBJ2-5; D might be TRBD2 (6 bases). The DNA end favors TRBJ2-7, so the J call may be wrong. This CDR3 region has 15 residues. Germline CDR1 reads MNHEY; CDR2 reads SVGEGT. CDR3 sequence: CASSYSKSGGLEQYF. The CDR3 DNA follows: TGTGCCAGCAGTTACTCGAAATCCGGAGGGCTCGAGCAGTACTTC.

The genes are TRBV7-8 and TRBJ2-5; D gene ambiguous. Trimming removed 2 bases at V and 1 base at J, with 8 bases between. Looked up from germline, CDR1 is SGHVS and CDR2 is FQNEAQ. The CDR3 runs to 14 residues. The CDR3 loop reads CASSLQQSQETQYF. The CDR3 coding sequence is TGTGCCAGCAGCTTACAACAGTCCCAAGAGACCCAGTACTTC.

The rearrangement joins TRBV18 to TRBJ2-1; tentatively, D is TRBD2 (6 bases). V lost 8 bases to trimming and J lost 3 bases, with 14 bases between them. The CDR3 loop spans 14 amino acids. Germline lookup yields CDR1 KGHSH and CDR2 LQKENI. The CDR3 here is CASARDFGYNEQFF. The CDR3 nucleotides read TGTGCCAGCGCACGGGACTTCGGCTACAATGAGCAGTTCTTC.

This chain uses TRBV5-1 with TRBJ2-3; 8 bases are a match to TRBD2. The trim removed 4 bases at V and 3 bases at J, leaving 7 bases unmatched. This CDR3 is built from 15 residues. Per the germline V gene, CDR1 is SGHRS and CDR2 is YFSETQ. This chain's CDR3 is CASSGPGGVTDTQYF. CDR3 coding DNA: TGCGCCAGCAGCGGGCCGGGGGGGGTTACAGATACGCAGTATTTT.

There are a few counts of this clonotype. This sequence joins TRBV6-5 and TRBJ2-1; D not resolved. Trimming pared 11 bases from V and 7 bases from J, leaving 12 bases between. The length of the CDR3 is 11 residues. CDR1 is MNHEY, CDR2 SVGAGI, per germline. The CDR3 spells CAAKGGNEQFF. For the CDR3, the DNA is TGTGCCGCTAAAGGTGGGAATGAGCAGTTCTTC.